Listed below are T cell receptor beta chains from one sample, sequenced in a study of T cells in localized non-small cell lung cancer. TCRdb's table, derived via immunoSEQ multiplex PCR, lists solely in-frame clones and lacks some. This repertoire shows 18,000 or so clones, around 86% found once; its top ten account for less than 30%. The starting material was peripheral blood, obtained before any cancer treatment. These receptors all stem from a female donor aged 60 or older with stage I lung adenocarcinoma. Each CDR3 is given with its conserved first and last residue. D genes are given only for firm matches. Clone size is stated in some rows and not others, as once, few, many or a class when expanded.

>.|TRBJ1-5|.|TRBV2|15
CASTLAPRGGQPQHF
TGTGCCAGCACCTTAGCCCCAAGGGGTGGTCAGCCCCAGCATTTT
>once|TRBJ2-1|.|TRBV4-3|14
CASSQEGGWDRQFF
TGCGCCAGCAGCCAAGAGGGGGGTTGGGACAGGCAGTTCTTC
>few|TRBJ2-2|.|TRBV19|14
CASSIRGNTGELFF
TGTGCCAGTAGTATCAGGGGAAACACCGGGGAGCTGTTTTTT
>.|TRBJ1-2|.|TRBV5-6|14
CASSPNGGLEGYTF
TGTGCCAGCAGCCCCAACGGGGGTTTGGAGGGCTACACCTTC
>.|TRBJ1-2|TRBD1|TRBV9|12
CASSVAGGGYTF
TGTGCCAGCAGCGTAGCAGGGGGCGGCTACACCTTC
>.|TRBJ2-5|.|TRBV5-1|15
CASSSPEGAGETQYF
TGCGCCAGCAGCTCCCCGGAGGGGGCTGGTGAGACCCAGTACTTC
>.|TRBJ1-5|.|TRBV30|13
CAWSVGDGQPQHF
TGTGCCTGGAGTGTTGGGGACGGGCAGCCCCAGCATTTT
>.|TRBJ2-1|TRBD1|TRBV13|14
CASSLYRGSNEQFF
TGTGCCAGCAGCTTATACAGGGGGAGCAATGAGCAGTTCTTC
>.|TRBJ1-1|.|TRBV5-4|12
CASSLRDGEAFF
TGTGCCAGCAGCTTACGAGACGGTGAAGCTTTCTTT
>.|TRBJ2-7|TRBD1|TRBV5-6|15
CASELGRQGRGKQYF
TGTGCCAGCGAGCTTGGGCGACAGGGAAGGGGCAAGCAGTACTTC
>.|TRBJ1-4|TRBD1|TRBV7-3|16
CASSPSRGRGVEKLFF
TGTGCCAGCAGCCCATCCAGGGGGCGAGGAGTAGAGAAACTGTTTTTT
>once|TRBJ2-3|TRBD2|TRBV7-9|17
CASSLVGTSGYTDTQYF
TGTGCCAGCAGCTTAGTGGGGACTAGCGGGTACACAGATACGCAGTATTTT
>.|TRBJ2-1|.|TRBV6-5|13
CASSSESYNEQFF
TGTGCCAGCAGTTCCGAGTCCTACAATGAGCAGTTCTTC
>.|TRBJ2-3|TRBD1|TRBV4-3|15
CASSQVIGGSDTQYF
TGCGCCAGCAGCCAAGTAATAGGGGGCTCAGATACGCAGTATTTT
>.|TRBJ1-5|.|TRBV13|15
CASSLGQGGGQPQHF
TGTGCCAGCAGCTTAGGACAGGGAGGTGGCCAGCCCCAGCATTTT
>.|TRBJ2-7|.|TRBV30|12
CAWRSGPGEQYF
TGTGCCTGGAGAAGTGGGCCGGGAGAGCAGTACTTC
>.|TRBJ1-2|.|TRBV7-3|13
CASSLSVSYGYTF
TGTGCCAGCAGCTTGAGCGTTTCCTATGGCTACACCTTC
>.|TRBJ1-1|TRBD1|TRBV30|13
CAWTPDRDTEAFF
TGTGCCTGGACTCCAGACAGGGACACTGAAGCTTTCTTT
>medium-sized|TRBJ2-7|TRBD1|TRBV27|13
CASRTGGVNEQYF
TGTGCCAGCCGAACAGGGGGTGTCAACGAGCAGTACTTC
>.|TRBJ1-2|.|TRBV27|14
CASSLTGLANGYTF
TGTGCCAGCAGCCTTACAGGGTTAGCGAATGGCTACACCTTC
>.|TRBJ2-6|.|TRBV23-1|9
CASTRVLTF
TGCGCCAGCACACGCGTCCTGACTTTC
>.|TRBJ2-7|.|TRBV7-9|15
CASSPKTAQTYEQYF
TGTGCCAGCAGCCCTAAGACAGCGCAAACCTACGAGCAGTACTTC
>.|TRBJ2-7|.|TRBV4-3|14
CASSQEIEKYEQYF
TGCGCCAGCAGCCAAGAAATAGAAAAATACGAGCAGTACTTC
>once|TRBJ1-2|.|TRBV6-1|12
CASSERGDSYTF
TGTGCCAGCAGTGAACGGGGCGATAGCTACACCTTC
>.|TRBJ1-4|.|TRBV14|16
CASSQEAPGAGEKLFF
TGTGCCAGCAGCCAAGAAGCCCCGGGGGCAGGAGAAAAACTGTTTTTT
>once|TRBJ1-1|.|TRBV6-6|14
CASSYSRNRAEAFF
TGTGCCAGCAGTTACTCGAGAAATAGGGCTGAAGCTTTCTTT
>.|TRBJ2-7|.|TRBV14|14
CASSQQGLSYEQYF
TGTGCCAGCAGCCAGCAGGGTTTGTCCTACGAGCAGTACTTC
>.|TRBJ2-7|TRBD1|TRBV11-2|15
CASRPDRDSSYEQYF
TGTGCCAGCAGACCGGACAGGGACAGCTCCTACGAGCAGTACTTC